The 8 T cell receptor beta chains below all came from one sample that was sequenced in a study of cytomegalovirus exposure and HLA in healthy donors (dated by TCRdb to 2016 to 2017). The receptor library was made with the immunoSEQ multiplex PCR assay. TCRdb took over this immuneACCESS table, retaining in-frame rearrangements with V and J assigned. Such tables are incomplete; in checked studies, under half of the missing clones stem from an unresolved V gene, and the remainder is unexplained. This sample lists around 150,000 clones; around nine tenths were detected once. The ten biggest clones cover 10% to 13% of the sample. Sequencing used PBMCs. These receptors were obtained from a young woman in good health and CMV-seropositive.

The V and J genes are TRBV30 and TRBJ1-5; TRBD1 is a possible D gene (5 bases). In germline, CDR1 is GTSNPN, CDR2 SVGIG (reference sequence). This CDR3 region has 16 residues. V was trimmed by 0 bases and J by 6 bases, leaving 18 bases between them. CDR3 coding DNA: TGTGCCTGGAGTGTACGGGGGGTTCGGGTGAGTCAGCCCCAGCATTTT. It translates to CAWSVRGVRVSQPQHF. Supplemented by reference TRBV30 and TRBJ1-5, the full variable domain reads SQTIHQWPATLVQPVGSPLSLECTVEGTSNPNLYWYRQAAGRGLQLLFYSVGIGQISSEVPQNLSASRPQDRQFILSSKKLLLSDSGFYLCAWSVRGVRVSQPQHFGDGTRLSIL.

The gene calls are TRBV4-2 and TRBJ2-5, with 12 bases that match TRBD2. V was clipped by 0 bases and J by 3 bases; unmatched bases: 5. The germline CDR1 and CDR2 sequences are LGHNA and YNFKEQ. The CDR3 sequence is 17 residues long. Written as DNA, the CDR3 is TGTGCCAGCAGCCAAGAGGGTGGACTAGCGGGAAAAGAGACCCAGTACTTC. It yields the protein CASSQEGGLAGKETQYF.

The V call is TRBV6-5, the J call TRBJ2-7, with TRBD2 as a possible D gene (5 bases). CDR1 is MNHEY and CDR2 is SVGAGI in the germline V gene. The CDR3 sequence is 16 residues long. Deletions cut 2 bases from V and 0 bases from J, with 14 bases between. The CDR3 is CASSYKTTRSSYEQYF. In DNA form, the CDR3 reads TGTGCCAGCAGTTACAAGACTACCAGGAGCTCCTACGAGCAGTACTTC.

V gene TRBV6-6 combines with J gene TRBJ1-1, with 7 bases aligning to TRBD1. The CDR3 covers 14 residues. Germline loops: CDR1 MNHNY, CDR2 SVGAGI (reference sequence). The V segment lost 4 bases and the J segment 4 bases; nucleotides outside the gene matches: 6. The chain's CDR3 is CASSSTTGATEAFF. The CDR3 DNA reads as TGTGCCAGCAGTTCCACAACAGGGGCCACTGAAGCTTTCTTT.

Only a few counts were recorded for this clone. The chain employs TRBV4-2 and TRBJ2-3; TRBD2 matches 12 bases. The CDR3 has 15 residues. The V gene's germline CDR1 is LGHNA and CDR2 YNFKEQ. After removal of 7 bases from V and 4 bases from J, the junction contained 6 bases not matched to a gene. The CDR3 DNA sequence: TGTGCCAGCACCTCACTAGCGGGAGGCTCAGATACGCAGTATTTT. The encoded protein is CASTSLAGGSDTQYF.

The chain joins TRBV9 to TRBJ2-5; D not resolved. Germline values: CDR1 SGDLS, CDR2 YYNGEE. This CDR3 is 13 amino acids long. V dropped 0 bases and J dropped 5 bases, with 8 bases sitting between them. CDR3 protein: CASSVGTTETQYF. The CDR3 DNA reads TGTGCCAGCAGCGTAGGAACGACTGAGACCCAGTACTTC.

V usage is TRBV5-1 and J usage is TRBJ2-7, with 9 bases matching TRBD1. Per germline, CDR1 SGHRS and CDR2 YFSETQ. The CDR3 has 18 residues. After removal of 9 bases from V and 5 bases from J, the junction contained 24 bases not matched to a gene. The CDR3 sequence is CATKWVPGQGNMAHEQYF. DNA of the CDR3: TGCGCCACCAAATGGGTTCCGGGACAGGGTAACATGGCCCACGAGCAGTACTTC.

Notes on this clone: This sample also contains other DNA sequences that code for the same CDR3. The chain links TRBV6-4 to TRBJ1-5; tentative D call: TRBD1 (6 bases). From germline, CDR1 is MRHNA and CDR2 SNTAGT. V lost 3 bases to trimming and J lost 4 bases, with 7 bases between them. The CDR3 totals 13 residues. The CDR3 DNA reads TGTGCCAGCAGTGAAACAGGGAATCAGCCCCAGCATTTT. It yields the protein CASSETGNQPQHF.